This TCR beta chain was retrieved from a study of blood T cell repertoires in COVID-19. Overall study: Acute and convalescent COVID-19 samples came from the United States, Italy and Spain. T cells, B-cell-depleted T cells, or PBMCs provided the cDNA or gDNA that served as material.

This CDR3 has 16 amino acids. Per the germline V gene, CDR1 is LGHNA and CDR2 is YSLEER. Trimming stripped 0 bases from V and 2 bases from J, with 11 bases between. Authors' data handling: Estimation of nucleated cell counts relied on the amplification of reference gene primers. Measured with immunoSEQ multiplex PCR; TCRdb has only the in-frame clones, and not every one. That table is the source of V, J and clone size, and D and trimming were worked out from the DNA. This sample carries about 200,000 clones, about 80% of them seen once, and the ten largest clones take about 2.5%. Material: peripheral blood. This sequence joins TRBV4-3 and TRBJ2-1, with D unclear. This sequence originates from a woman aged 40-49 years with active or convalescent COVID-19. CDR3 sequence: CASSQEGPRPYNEQFF. As DNA, the CDR3 is TGCGCCAGCAGCCAAGAGGGCCCTCGACCCTACAATGAGCAGTTCTTC.